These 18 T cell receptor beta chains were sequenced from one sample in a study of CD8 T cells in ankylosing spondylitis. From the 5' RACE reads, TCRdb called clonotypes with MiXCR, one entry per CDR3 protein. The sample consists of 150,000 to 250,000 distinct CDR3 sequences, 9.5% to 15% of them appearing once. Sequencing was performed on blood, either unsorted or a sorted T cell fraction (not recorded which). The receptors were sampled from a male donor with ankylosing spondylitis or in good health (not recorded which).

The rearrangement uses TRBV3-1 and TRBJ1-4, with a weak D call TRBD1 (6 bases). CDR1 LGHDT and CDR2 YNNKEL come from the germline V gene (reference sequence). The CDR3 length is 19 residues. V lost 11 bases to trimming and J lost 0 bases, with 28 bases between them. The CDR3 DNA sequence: TGTGCCTTCTGTTCCCCTTCCGGACAGCTTAATCCAACTAATGAAAAACTGTTTTTT. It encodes CAFCSPSGQLNPTNEKLFF.

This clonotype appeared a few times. In nucleotides, the CDR3 is TGTGCCAGCAGCCTAGGGACTTACACAGATACGCAGTATTTT. Its translation: CASSLGTYTDTQYF. The gene calls are TRBV2 and TRBJ2-3; D might be TRBD2 (6 bases). The CDR3 is 14 amino acids. CDR1 is SNHLY, CDR2 FYNNEI, per germline. The V end lost 6 bases, the J end lost 2 bases, and 12 bases lay between the germline ends.

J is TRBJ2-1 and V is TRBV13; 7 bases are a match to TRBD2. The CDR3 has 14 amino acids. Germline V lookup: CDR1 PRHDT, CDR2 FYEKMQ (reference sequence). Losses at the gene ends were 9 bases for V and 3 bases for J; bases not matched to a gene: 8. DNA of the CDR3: TGTGCCAGTGTGGAGCGGGGTTTCTACAATGAGCAGTTCTTC. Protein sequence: CASVERGFYNEQFF. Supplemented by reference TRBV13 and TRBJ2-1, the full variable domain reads AAGVIQSPRHLIKEKRETATLKCYPIPRHDTVYWYQQGPGQDPQFLISFYEKMQSDKGSIPDRFSAQQFSDYHSELNMSSLELGDSALYFCASVERGFYNEQFFGPGTRLTVL.

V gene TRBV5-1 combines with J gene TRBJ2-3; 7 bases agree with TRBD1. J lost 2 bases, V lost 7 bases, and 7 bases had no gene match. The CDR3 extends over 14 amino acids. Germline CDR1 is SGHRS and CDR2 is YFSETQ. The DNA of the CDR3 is TGCGCCAGCGCGCCCGGACAGGACACAGATACGCAGTATTTT. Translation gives CASAPGQDTDTQYF.

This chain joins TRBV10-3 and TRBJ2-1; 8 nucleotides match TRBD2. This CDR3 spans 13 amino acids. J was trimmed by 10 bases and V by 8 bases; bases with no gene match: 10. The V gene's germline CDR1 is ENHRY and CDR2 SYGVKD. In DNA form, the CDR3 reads TGTGCCATCGGGAGTCCTCCGGGGGGGGAGCAGTTCTTC. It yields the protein CAIGSPPGGEQFF.

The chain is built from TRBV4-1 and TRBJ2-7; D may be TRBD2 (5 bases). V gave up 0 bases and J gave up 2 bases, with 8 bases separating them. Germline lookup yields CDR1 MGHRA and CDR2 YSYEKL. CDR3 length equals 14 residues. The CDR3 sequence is CASSQEWRTYEQYF. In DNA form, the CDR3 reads TGCGCCAGCAGCCAAGAGTGGAGGACCTACGAGCAGTACTTC.

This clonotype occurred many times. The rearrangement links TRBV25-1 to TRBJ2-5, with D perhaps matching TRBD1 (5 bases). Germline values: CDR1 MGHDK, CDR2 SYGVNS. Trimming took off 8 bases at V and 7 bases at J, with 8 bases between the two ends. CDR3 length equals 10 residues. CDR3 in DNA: TGTGCCAGCCGGCAGGGGACCCAGTACTTC. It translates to CASRQGTQYF.

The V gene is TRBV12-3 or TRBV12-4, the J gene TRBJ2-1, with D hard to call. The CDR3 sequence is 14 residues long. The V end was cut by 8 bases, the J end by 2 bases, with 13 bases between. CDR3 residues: CASDSGLPYNEQFF. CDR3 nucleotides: TGTGCCAGCGATTCTGGGTTACCCTACAATGAGCAGTTCTTC.

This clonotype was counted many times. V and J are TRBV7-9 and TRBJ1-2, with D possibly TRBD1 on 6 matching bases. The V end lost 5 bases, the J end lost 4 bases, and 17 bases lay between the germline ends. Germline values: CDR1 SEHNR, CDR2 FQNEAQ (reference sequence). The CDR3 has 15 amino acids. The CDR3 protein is CASSATGKVTYGYTF. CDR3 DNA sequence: TGTGCCAGCAGCGCCACAGGGAAGGTTACCTATGGCTACACCTTC.

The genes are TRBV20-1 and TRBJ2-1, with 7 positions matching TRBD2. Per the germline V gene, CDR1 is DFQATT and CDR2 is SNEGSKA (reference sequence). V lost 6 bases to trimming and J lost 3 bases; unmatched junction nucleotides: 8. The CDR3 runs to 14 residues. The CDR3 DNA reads TGCAGTGCCCCCGCTAGCGGAAACTACAATGAGCAGTTCTTC. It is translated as CSAPASGNYNEQFF.

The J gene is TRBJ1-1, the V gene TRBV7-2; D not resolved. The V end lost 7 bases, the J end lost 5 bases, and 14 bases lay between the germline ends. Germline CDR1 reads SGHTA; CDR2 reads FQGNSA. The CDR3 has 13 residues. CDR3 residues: CASTPWVGTEAFF. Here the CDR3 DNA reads TGTGCCAGCACCCCATGGGTGGGGACTGAAGCTTTCTTT.

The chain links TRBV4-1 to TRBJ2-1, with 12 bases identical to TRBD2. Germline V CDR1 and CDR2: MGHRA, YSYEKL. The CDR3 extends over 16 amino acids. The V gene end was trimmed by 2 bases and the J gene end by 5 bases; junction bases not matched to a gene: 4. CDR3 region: CASSQLAGGLDNEQFF. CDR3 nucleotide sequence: TGCGCCAGCAGCCAACTAGCGGGGGGGCTGGACAATGAGCAGTTCTTC.

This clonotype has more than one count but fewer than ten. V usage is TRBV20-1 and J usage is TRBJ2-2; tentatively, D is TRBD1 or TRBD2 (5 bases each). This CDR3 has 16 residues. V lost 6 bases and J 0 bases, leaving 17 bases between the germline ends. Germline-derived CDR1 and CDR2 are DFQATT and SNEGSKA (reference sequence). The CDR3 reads CSAGLGAGSNTGELFF. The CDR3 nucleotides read TGCAGTGCGGGGCTCGGGGCCGGGTCGAACACCGGGGAGCTGTTTTTT.

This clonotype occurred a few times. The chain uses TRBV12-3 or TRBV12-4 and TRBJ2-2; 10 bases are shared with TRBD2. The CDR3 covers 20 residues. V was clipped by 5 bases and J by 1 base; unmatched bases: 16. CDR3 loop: CASSRPGGLAAQWNTGELFF. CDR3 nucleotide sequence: TGTGCCAGCAGTAGACCCGGCGGACTAGCGGCGCAATGGAACACCGGGGAGCTGTTTTTT.

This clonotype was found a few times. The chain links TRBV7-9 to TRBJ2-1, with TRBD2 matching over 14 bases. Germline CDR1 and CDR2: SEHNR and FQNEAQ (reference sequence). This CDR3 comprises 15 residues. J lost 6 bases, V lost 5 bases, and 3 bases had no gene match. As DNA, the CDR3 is TGTGCCAGCAGCAAGGGACTAGCGGGAGTCAATGAGCAGTTCTTC. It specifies CASSKGLAGVNEQFF.

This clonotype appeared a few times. DNA for the CDR3: TGTGCCAGCAGCCCTCGGACTAGCGGTCTCACCGAGCAGTACTTC. Its protein is CASSPRTSGLTEQYF. The J gene is TRBJ2-7, the V gene TRBV12-3 or TRBV12-4; 10 bases agree with TRBD2. The ends lost 6 bases at V and 6 bases at J; junction bases unmatched: 11. The CDR3 is 15 amino acids.

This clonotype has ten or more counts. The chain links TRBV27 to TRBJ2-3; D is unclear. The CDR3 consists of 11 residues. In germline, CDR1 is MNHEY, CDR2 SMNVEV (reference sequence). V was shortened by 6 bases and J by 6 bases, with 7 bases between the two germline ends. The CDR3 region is CASSYGDTQYF. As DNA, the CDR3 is TGTGCCAGCAGCTATGGGGATACGCAGTATTTT.

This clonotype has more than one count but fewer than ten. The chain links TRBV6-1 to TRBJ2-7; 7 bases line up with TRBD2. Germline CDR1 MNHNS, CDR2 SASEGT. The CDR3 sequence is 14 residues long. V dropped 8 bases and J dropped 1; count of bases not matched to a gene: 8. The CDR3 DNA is TGTGCCAGCCTGTGGCGGGAGCGGTCCTACGAGCAGTACTTC. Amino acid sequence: CASLWRERSYEQYF.